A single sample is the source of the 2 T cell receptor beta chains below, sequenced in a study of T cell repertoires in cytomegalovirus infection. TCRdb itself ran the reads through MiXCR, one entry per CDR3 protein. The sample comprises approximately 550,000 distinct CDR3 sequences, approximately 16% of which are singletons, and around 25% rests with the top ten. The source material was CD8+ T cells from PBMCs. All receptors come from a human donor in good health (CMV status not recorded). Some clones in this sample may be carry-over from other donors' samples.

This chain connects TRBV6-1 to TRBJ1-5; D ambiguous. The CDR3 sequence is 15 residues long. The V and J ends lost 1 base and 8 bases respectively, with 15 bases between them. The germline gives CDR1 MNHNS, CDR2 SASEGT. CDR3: CASSEGPYTGKPQHF. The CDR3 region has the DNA TGTGCCAGCAGTGAAGGACCGTATACGGGGAAGCCCCAGCATTTT.

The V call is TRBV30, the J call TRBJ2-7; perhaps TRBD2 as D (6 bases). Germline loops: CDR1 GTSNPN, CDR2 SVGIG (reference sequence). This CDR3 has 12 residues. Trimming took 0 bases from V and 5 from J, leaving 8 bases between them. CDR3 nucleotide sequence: TGTGCCTGGAGTGTACTAGCAGACGAGCAGTACTTC. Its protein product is CAWSVLADEQYF.